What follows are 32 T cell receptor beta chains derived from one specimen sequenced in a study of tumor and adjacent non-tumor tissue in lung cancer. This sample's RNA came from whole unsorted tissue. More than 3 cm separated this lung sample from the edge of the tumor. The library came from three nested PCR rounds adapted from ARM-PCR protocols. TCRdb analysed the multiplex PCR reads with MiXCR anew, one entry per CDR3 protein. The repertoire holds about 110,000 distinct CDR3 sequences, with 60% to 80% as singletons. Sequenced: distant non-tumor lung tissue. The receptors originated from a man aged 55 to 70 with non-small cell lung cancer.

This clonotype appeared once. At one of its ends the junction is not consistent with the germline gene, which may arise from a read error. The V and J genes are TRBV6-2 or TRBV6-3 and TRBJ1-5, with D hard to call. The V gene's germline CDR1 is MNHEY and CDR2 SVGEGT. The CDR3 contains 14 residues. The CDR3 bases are TGTGCCAGCAGCTCCGACAACCTTTATCAGCCCCAGCAATTT. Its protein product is CASSSDNLYQPQQF.

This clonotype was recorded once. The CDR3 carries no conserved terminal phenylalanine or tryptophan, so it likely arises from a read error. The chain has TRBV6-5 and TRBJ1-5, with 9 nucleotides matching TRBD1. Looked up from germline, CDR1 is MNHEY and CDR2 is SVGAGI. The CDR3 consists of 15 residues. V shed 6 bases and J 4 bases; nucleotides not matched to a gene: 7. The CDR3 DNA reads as TGTGCCAGCAGAAGGGACAGGGACACTAATCAGCCCCAGCATTTG. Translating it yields CASRRDRDTNQPQHL.

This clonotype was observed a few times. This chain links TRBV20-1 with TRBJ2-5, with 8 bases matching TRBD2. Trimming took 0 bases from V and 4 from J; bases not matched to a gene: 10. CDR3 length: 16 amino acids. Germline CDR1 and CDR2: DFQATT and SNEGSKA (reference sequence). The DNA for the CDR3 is TGCAGTGCTAGAGATTATCGGGAGGGCCGGGGAGAGACCCAGTACTTC. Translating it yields CSARDYREGRGETQYF.

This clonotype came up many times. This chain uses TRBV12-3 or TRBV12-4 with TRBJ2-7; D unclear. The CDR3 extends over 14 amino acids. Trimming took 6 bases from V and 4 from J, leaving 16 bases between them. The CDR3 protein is CASSPRLVPYEQYF. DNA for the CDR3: TGTGCCAGCAGCCCAAGGTTGGTCCCTTACGAGCAGTACTTC.

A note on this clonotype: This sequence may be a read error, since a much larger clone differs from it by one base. The CDR3 sequence: CASSPGGTYDQYF. As DNA, the CDR3 is TGTGCCAGCAGTCCCGGGGGGACCTACGATCAGTACTTC. The rearrangement uses TRBV28 and TRBJ2-7; the match to TRBD2 covers 7 bases. Germline V gene sequence: CDR1 MDHEN, CDR2 SYDVKM. The CDR3 runs to 13 residues.

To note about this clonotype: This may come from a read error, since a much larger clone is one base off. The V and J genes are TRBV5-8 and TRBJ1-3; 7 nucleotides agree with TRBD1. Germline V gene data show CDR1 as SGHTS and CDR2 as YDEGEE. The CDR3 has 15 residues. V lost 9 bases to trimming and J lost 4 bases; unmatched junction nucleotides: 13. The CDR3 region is CANTGATGTGNTIYF. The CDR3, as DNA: TGTGCCAACACCGGAGCGACAGGGACAGGAAACACCATATATTTT.

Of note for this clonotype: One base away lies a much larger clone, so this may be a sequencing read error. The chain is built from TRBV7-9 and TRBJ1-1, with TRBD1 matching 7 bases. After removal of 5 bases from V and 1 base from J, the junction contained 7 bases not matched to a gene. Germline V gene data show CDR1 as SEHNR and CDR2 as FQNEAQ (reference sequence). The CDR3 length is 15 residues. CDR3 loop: CASSIFGTANTEAFF. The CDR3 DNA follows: TGTGCCAGCAGCATCTTCGGGACAGCGAACACTGAAGCTTTCTTT.

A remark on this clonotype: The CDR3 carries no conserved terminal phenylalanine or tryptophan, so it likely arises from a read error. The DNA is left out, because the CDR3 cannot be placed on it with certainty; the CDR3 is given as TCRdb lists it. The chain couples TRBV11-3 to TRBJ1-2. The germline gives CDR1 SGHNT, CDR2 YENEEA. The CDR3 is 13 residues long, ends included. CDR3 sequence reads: CVSSLARLDGYSS.

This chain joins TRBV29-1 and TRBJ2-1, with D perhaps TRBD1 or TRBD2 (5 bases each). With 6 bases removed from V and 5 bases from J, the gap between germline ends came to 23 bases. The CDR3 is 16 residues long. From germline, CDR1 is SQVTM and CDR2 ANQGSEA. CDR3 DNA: TGCAGCGTCGTACAGAGACTGACCTTGGGGGACAATGAGCAGTTCTTC. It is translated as CSVVQRLTLGDNEQFF.

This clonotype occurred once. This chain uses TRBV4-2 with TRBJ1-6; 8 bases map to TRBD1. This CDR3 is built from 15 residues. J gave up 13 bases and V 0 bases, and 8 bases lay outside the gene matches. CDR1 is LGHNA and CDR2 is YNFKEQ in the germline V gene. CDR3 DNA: TGTGCCAGCAGCCAAGAAGTCAGGGGGCCCTCGCCCCTCCACTTT. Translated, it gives CASSQEVRGPSPLHF.

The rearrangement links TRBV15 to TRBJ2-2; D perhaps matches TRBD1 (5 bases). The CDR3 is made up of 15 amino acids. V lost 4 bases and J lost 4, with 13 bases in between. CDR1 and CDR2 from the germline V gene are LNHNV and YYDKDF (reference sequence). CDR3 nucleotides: TGTGCCACCAGCATTGGTGACAGATCCACCGGGGAGCTGTTTTTT. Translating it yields CATSIGDRSTGELFF. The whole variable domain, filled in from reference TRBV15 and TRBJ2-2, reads DAMVIQNPRYQVTQFGKPVTLSCSQTLNHNVMYWYQQKSSQAPKLLFHYYDKDFNNEADTPDNFQSRRPNTSFCFLDIRSPGLGDTAMYLCATSIGDRSTGELFFGEGSRLTVL.

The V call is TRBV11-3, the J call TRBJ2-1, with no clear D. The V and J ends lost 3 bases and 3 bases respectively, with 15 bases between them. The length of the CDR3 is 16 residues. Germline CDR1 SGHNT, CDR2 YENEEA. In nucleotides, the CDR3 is TGTGCCAGCAGCTTTTCCCTCAATAGCTTCTACAATGAGCAGTTCTTC. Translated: CASSFSLNSFYNEQFF.

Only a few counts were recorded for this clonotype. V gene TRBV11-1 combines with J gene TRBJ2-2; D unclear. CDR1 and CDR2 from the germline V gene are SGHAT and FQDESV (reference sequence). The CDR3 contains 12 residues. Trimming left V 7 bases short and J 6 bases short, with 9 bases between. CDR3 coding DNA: TGTGCCAGCACTTCCTCGGCCGGGGAGCTGTTTTTT. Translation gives CASTSSAGELFF.

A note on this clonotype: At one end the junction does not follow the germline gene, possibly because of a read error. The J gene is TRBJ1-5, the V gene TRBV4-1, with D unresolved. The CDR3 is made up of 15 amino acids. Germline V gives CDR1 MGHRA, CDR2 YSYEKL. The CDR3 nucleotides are TGTGCCAGCAGCCAAGATTTGGGCAGCAATCAGCTCCAGCATTTT. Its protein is CASSQDLGSNQLQHF.

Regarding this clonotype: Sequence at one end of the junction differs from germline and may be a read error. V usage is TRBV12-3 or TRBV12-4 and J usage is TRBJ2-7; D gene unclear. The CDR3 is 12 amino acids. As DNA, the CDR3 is TGTGCCAGCAGCACACTTGCCTACAAGCACTACTTC. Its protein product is CASSTLAYKHYF.

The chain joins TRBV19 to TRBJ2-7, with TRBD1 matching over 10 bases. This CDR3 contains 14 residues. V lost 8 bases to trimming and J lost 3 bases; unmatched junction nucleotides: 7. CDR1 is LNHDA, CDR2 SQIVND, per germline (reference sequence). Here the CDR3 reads CASSRTGGFYEQYF. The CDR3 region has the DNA TGTGCCAGTTCAAGGACAGGGGGTTTCTACGAGCAGTACTTC.

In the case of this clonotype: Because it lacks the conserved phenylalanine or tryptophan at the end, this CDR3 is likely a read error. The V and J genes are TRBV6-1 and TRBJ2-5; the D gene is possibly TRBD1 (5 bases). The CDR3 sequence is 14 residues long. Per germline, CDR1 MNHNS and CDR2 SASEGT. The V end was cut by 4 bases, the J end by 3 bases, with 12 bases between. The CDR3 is CASSVETAEETQYL. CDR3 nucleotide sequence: TGTGCCAGCAGTGTTGAGACAGCCGAAGAGACCCAGTACCTC.

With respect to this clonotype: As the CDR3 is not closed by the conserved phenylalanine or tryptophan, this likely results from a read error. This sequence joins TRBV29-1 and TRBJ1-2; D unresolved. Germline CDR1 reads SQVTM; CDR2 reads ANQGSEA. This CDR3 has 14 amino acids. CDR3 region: CSDETEQPRYGYTL. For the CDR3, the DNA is TGCAGCGATGAAACGGAACAGCCGAGATATGGCTACACCTTG.

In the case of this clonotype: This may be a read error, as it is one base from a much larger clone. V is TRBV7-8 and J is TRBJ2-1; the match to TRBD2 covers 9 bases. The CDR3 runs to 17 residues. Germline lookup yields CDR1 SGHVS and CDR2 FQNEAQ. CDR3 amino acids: CACSLAGDLAWANEQFF. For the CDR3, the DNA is TGTGCCTGCAGCTTAGCGGGGGACCTCGCCTGGGCCAATGAGCAGTTCTTC.

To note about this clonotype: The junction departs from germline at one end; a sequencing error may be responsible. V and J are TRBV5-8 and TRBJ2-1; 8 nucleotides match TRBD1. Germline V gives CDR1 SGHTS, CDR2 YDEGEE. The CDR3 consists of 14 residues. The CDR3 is CDSTIRDRGKGKFF. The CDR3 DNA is TGTGACAGCACCATCCGAGACAGGGGTAAAGGGAAGTTCTTC.

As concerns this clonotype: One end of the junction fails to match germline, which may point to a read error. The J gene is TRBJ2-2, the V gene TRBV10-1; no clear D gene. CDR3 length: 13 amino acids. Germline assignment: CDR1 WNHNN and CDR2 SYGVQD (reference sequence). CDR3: CAISDYLTGELFF. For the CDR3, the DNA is TGCGCCATCAGTGATTACTTAACTGGGGAGCTGTTTTTT.

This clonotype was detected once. CDR3: CATRELTSTHEQYF. As DNA, the CDR3 is TGTGCCACCAGAGAATTGACTAGTACCCACGAGCAGTACTTC. The rearrangement uses TRBV6-5 and TRBJ2-7; possible D gene TRBD2, 6 bases. V gave up 10 bases and J gave up 5 bases, with 21 bases separating them. CDR3 length: 14 residues. The germline V gene encodes CDR1 MNHEY and CDR2 SVGAGI.

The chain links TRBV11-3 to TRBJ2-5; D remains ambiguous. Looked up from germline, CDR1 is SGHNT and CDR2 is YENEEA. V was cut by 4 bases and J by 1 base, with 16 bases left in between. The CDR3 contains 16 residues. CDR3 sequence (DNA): TGTGCCAGCAGCTCCCGATATAGGACCTCCCAAGAGACCCAGTACTTC. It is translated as CASSSRYRTSQETQYF.

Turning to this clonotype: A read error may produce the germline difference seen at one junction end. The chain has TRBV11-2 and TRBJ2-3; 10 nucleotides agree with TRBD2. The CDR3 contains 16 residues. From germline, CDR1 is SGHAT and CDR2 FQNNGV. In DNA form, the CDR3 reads TGTGCCAGGAGCTTAGCGGGAGGCGCTGGCACAGATATGCAGTATTTT. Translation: CARSLAGGAGTDMQYF.

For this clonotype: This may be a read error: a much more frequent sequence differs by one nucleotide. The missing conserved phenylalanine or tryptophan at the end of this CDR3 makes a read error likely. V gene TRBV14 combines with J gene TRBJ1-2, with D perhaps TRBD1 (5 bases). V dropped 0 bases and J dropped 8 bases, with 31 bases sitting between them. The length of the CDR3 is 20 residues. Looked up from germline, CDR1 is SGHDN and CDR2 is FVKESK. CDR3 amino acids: CASSQDLGPGVGDSRGGYTL. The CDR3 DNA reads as TGTGCCAGCAGCCAAGATCTCGGGCCCGGGGTAGGGGATTCAAGAGGGGGCTACACCTTA.

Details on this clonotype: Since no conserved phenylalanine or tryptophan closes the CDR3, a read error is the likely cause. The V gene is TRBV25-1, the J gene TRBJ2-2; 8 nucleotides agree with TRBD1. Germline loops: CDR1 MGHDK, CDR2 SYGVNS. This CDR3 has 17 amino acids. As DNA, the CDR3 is TGTGCCAGCAGCCCAGGTGCAGGGGGCCTAGACACCGGGAAGCTGTTTTCT. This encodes CASSPGAGGLDTGKLFS.

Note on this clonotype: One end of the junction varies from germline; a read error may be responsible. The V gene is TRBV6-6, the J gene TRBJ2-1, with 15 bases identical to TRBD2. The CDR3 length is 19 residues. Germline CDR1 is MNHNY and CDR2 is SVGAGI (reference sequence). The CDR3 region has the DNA TGTGCCAGCAGTTACTCCGGGACTAGCGGGGGGTACCTCTACAATGAGCAGTTATTC. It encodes CASSYSGTSGGYLYNEQLF.

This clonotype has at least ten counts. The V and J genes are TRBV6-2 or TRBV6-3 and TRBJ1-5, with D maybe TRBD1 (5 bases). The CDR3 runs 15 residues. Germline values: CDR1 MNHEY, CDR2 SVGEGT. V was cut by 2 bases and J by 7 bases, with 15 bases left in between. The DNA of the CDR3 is TGTGCCAGCAGTTACGGTCGGGGCATAAGGCAGCCCCAGCATTTT. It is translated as CASSYGRGIRQPQHF.

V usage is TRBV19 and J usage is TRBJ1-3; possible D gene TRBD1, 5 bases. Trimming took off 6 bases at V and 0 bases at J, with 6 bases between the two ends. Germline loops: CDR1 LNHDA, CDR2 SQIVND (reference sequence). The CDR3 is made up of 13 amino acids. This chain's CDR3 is CASRTVSGNTIYF. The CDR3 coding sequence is TGTGCCAGTAGGACAGTCTCTGGAAACACCATATATTTT. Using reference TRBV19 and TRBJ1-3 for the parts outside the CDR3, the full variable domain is DGGITQSPKYLFRKEGQNVTLSCEQNLNHDAMYWYRQDPGQGLRLIYYSQIVNDFQKGDIAEGYSVSREKKESFPLTVTSAQKNPTAFYLCASRTVSGNTIYFGEGSWLTVV.

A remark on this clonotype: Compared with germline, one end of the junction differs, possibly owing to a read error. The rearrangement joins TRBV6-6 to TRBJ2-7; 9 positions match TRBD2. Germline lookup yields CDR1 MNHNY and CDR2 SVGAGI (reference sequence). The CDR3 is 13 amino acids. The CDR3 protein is CASSPRTSEEQHF. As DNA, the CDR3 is TGTGCCAGCAGTCCAAGGACTAGCGAGGAGCAGCACTTC.

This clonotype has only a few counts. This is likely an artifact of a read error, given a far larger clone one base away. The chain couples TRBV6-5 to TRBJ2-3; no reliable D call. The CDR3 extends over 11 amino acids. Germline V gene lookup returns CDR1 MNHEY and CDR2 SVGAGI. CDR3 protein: CASNYLDTQYF. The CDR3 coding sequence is TGTGCCAGCAATTACTTAGATACGCAGTATTTT.

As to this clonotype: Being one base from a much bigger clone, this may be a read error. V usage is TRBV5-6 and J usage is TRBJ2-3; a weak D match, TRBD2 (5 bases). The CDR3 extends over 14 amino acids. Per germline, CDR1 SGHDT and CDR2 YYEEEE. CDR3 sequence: CASGRDTLTDTKYF. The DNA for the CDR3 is TGTGCCAGCGGCCGGGATACTCTCACAGATACGAAGTATTTT.